This is a list of T cell receptor beta chains from one sample in a study of response to subunit inactivated influenza vaccine. TCRdb ran MiXCR on the RT-PCR reads and lists one entry per CDR3 protein. The table shows about 520,000 distinct CDR3 sequences, with 6% to 9% occurring only once. Material: PBMCs from blood, obtained less than 25 months after vaccination. These receptors all come from a man between 50 and 69 years old who received an inactivated influenza vaccine. The CDR3 runs from the conserved cysteine through the conserved F or W. The order of the fields is CDR3 protein, J gene, V gene.

CDR3: CASSYGSGKLFF; J: TRBJ1-4; V: TRBV6-5
CDR3: CASSFGRAEAFF; J: TRBJ1-1; V: TRBV6-2/TRBV6-3
CDR3: CASSPWDRENTEAFF; J: TRBJ1-1; V: TRBV5-6
CDR3: CSAHNRGPNQPQHF; J: TRBJ1-5; V: TRBV20-1
CDR3: CSATTPGGSVDEQFF; J: TRBJ2-1; V: TRBV20-1
CDR3: CATARGLNTEAFF; J: TRBJ1-1; V: TRBV10-1
CDR3: CSVETNRFF; J: TRBJ2-1; V: TRBV29-1
CDR3: CASVAGLSTDTQYF; J: TRBJ2-3; V: TRBV7-9
CDR3: CAIGTGLAGVDEQYF; J: TRBJ2-7; V: TRBV10-3
CDR3: CASSKAGRYNEQFF; J: TRBJ2-1; V: TRBV9